This T cell receptor beta chain was sequenced during a study of blood T cell repertoires in COVID-19. Study overall: Samples came from the United States, Italy and Spain, spanning acute and convalescent COVID-19. T cells, B-cell-depleted T cells, or PBMCs supplied cDNA or gDNA.

The V gene's germline CDR1 is SNHLY and CDR2 FYNNEI. There are 15 residues in the CDR3. The V and J ends lost 3 bases and 0 bases respectively, with 9 bases between them. In the original processing: The assay estimated nucleated cells by amplifying reference gene primers. Using immunoSEQ multiplex PCR, the repertoire was profiled, and TCRdb retains in-frame clones only, with some absent. V and J calls and clone size are copied from that table; D and trimming were computed from the DNA. The sample carries about 270,000 clones, roughly 85% recorded once. The clonotype comes from a woman between 45 and 65 years old who had recovered from COVID-19. V is TRBV2 and J is TRBJ2-1, with TRBD2 as a possible D gene (5 bases). Sequencing was performed on peripheral blood. CDR3 sequence (DNA): TGTGCCAGCAGTGACGGGGTATACTCCTACAATGAGCAGTTCTTC. This gives the protein CASSDGVYSYNEQFF.